A single sample gave rise to the 15 T cell receptor beta chains below, sequenced in a study of T cell responses to AZD1222 COVID-19 vaccine. Sequenced by immunoSEQ multiplex PCR; TCRdb stores in-frame clones only, minus some. The table shows under 130,000 clones, with roughly 90% occurring only once. The starting material was peripheral blood, obtained on day 0 of AZD1222 vaccination. These receptors all stem from an adult in good health.

The chain has TRBV4-1 and TRBJ1-2, with TRBD1 as a possible D gene (6 bases). Germline loops: CDR1 MGHRA, CDR2 YSYEKL. The V end lost 0 bases, the J end lost 6 bases, and 11 bases lay between the germline ends. The CDR3 has 14 residues. The CDR3 sequence is CASSQDPRGHGYTF. The CDR3 DNA reads as TGCGCCAGCAGCCAAGATCCCAGGGGCCATGGCTACACCTTC.

V usage is TRBV11-3 and J usage is TRBJ2-3; the D call may be TRBD1 or TRBD2 (6 bases each). Trimming left V 1 base short and J 4 bases short, with 12 bases between. The CDR3 runs to 15 residues. Looked up from germline, CDR1 is SGHNT and CDR2 is YENEEA. The CDR3 reads CASSLGRGMPDTQYF. Here the CDR3 DNA reads TGTGCCAGCAGCTTAGGGAGGGGGATGCCAGATACGCAGTATTTT.

This clone was counted between two and nine times. The V and J genes are TRBV10-1 and TRBJ2-3; 8 bases map to TRBD2. Trimming cost V 5 bases and J 2 bases; bases outside gene matches: 6. CDR1 is WNHNN, CDR2 SYGVQD, per germline (reference sequence). The CDR3 spans 15 residues. DNA for the CDR3: TGCGCCAGCAGTTCAGCGGGGGAGAACACAGATACGCAGTATTTT. It codes for CASSSAGENTDTQYF.

This chain uses TRBV2 with TRBJ1-1; perhaps TRBD1 as D (5 bases). Germline assignment: CDR1 SNHLY and CDR2 FYNNEI. This CDR3 comprises 14 residues. V was pared by 2 bases and J by 4 bases, with 11 bases between. The CDR3 nucleotides read TGTGCCAGCAGTGAACTAGGGGTGGGCACTGAAGCTTTCTTT. Translation: CASSELGVGTEAFF.

This clone was detected once. V and J are TRBV6-6 and TRBJ2-1, with D possibly TRBD1 on 6 matching bases. The CDR3 loop spans 14 amino acids. Germline CDR1 reads MNHNY; CDR2 reads SVGAGI (reference sequence). V was pared by 2 bases and J by 9 bases, with 14 bases between. The CDR3 DNA is TGTGCCAGCAGTTACACACAGGGTATGGCTGAGCAGTTCTTC. It yields the protein CASSYTQGMAEQFF.

V usage is TRBV27 and J usage is TRBJ2-2; no clear D gene. CDR3 size: 13 residues. CDR1 is MNHEY, CDR2 SMNVEV, per germline (reference sequence). The V end lost 6 bases, the J end lost 4 bases, and 9 bases lay between the germline ends. As DNA, the CDR3 is TGTGCCAGCAGCAGTGGCATCACCGGGGAGCTGTTTTTT. As protein: CASSSGITGELFF.

The chain employs TRBV4-3 and TRBJ2-1, with 10 nucleotides matching TRBD2. The CDR3 is 17 residues long. V lost 2 bases and J lost 7; bases outside the gene matches: 11. From germline, CDR1 is LGHNA and CDR2 YSLEER. This CDR3 reads CASSQIQGLAGANEQFF. The CDR3 DNA sequence: TGCGCCAGCAGCCAAATCCAGGGGCTAGCGGGAGCGAATGAGCAGTTCTTC.

The chain is built from TRBV7-2 and TRBJ2-7, with D perhaps matching TRBD1 or TRBD2 (5 bases each). Looked up from germline, CDR1 is SGHTA and CDR2 is FQGNSA. Trimming took off 5 bases at V and 3 bases at J, with 14 bases between the two ends. CDR3 size: 14 residues. The CDR3 nucleotides are TGTGCCAGCAGCCCGGGGCCCGTAGGCTACGAGCAGTACTTC. It encodes CASSPGPVGYEQYF.

The gene calls are TRBV27 and TRBJ2-7, with unresolved D. This CDR3 contains 15 residues. Per the germline V gene, CDR1 is MNHEY and CDR2 is SMNVEV (reference sequence). Trimming removed 0 bases from V and 3 bases from J, with 12 bases in between. CDR3 residues: CASSLSSGRNYEQYF. In DNA form, the CDR3 reads TGTGCCAGCAGTTTATCCTCCGGACGCAACTACGAGCAGTACTTC.

This clone was counted a few times. CDR3 protein: CASSIDPGADTGELFF. The CDR3 DNA sequence: TGTGCCAGTAGTATAGACCCGGGGGCGGACACCGGGGAGCTGTTTTTT. V usage is TRBV19 and J usage is TRBJ2-2; D could derive from TRBD1 or TRBD2 (6 bases each). Germline V gene data show CDR1 as LNHDA and CDR2 as SQIVND (reference sequence). Trimming pared 0 bases from V and 3 bases from J, leaving 11 bases between. The CDR3 contains 16 residues.

The chain employs TRBV2 and TRBJ1-1; D is undetermined. Trimming cost V 5 bases and J 4 bases, with 11 bases left between them. In germline, CDR1 is SNHLY, CDR2 FYNNEI. The CDR3 spans 13 residues. This CDR3 reads CASSREAGTEAFF. In nucleotides, the CDR3 is TGTGCCAGCAGTCGGGAGGCCGGCACTGAAGCTTTCTTT.

V usage is TRBV5-1 and J usage is TRBJ1-2; D perhaps matches TRBD1 (5 bases). The ends were cut back, 4 bases at V and 4 bases at J, with 17 bases in the middle. Per the germline V gene, CDR1 is SGHRS and CDR2 is YFSETQ. The CDR3 sequence is 15 residues long. CDR3 sequence reads: CASSPGRGDFYGYTF. The CDR3 DNA is TGCGCCAGCAGCCCCGGGAGGGGAGACTTCTATGGCTACACCTTC.

V is TRBV19 and J is TRBJ2-7; D perhaps matches TRBD2 (6 bases). This CDR3 is built from 12 residues. V lost 6 bases and J lost 4, with 10 bases in between. Germline CDR1 and CDR2: LNHDA and SQIVND (reference sequence). The CDR3 DNA reads as TGTGCCAGTAGCAACCGGGGGTACGAGCAGTACTTC. Protein: CASSNRGYEQYF.

V is TRBV3-1 (or the pseudogene TRBV3-2) and J is TRBJ1-1; 8 bases match TRBD1. The V gene end was trimmed by 5 bases and the J gene end by 6 bases; junction bases not matched to a gene: 8. Germline V CDR1 and CDR2: LGHDT, YNNKEL (reference sequence). This CDR3 region has 14 residues. The CDR3 sequence is CASSGQGAWPEAFF. The DNA of the CDR3 is TGTGCCAGCAGCGGGCAGGGGGCTTGGCCTGAAGCTTTCTTT.

The chain links TRBV19 to TRBJ2-7; no firm D call. CDR1 and CDR2 (germline): LNHDA, SQIVND (reference sequence). This CDR3 has 15 amino acids. Trimming shortened V by 1 base and J by 3 bases, and 13 bases separated the two germline ends. The CDR3 sequence is CASSIGMGRVYEQYF. DNA of the CDR3: TGTGCCAGTAGTATAGGTATGGGCAGAGTCTACGAGCAGTACTTC.